What follows are 13 T cell receptor beta chains derived from one specimen sequenced in a study of Ad26.COV2.S vaccination and SARS-CoV-2 variants. The table came from immunoSEQ multiplex PCR; TCRdb's copy has only in-frame clones and leaves some out. Of roughly 380,000 clones listed, 88% were seen once; the top ten hold 3.6%. As to treatment: 15 to 20 received Ad26.COV2.S at low or high dose, single or two shots; five or six received placebo; per-sample allocation not given. Sampling occurred on day 63 after the first vaccine or placebo injection. This sample comprised peripheral blood, obtained in a trial of Ad26.COV2.S vaccine versus placebo. These receptor sequences come from a person aged 18-65 years who received the Ad26.COV2.S COVID-19 vaccine or a placebo.

This chain links TRBV5-6 with TRBJ2-3; TRBD1 is a possible D gene (6 bases). Per germline, CDR1 SGHDT and CDR2 YYEEEE. Trimming took off 2 bases at V and 9 bases at J, with 22 bases between the two ends. The CDR3 totals 16 residues. The DNA for the CDR3 is TGTGCCAGCAGCTTTACGGCAGGGGAAATTACGGGGACGCAGTATTTT. This translates into CASSFTAGEITGTQYF.

The CDR3 sequence is CASSQVGRTLNTEAFF. CDR3 coding DNA: TGCGCCAGCAGCCAAGTCGGCAGAACGTTGAACACTGAAGCTTTCTTT. V usage is TRBV4-1 and J usage is TRBJ1-1, with unresolved D. CDR1 is MGHRA and CDR2 is YSYEKL in the germline V gene. V lost 1 base and J 0 bases, leaving 12 bases between the germline ends. This CDR3 comprises 16 residues.

The chain combines TRBV7-8 with TRBJ1-2; TRBD1 matches 8 bases. Germline V lookup: CDR1 SGHVS, CDR2 FQNEAQ. The CDR3 is 13 residues long. Trimming at V came to 6 bases and at J to 7 bases, leaving 7 bases not matched to a gene. The CDR3 nucleotides read TGTGCCAGCAGTCTGGACAGGGAGGGTGGCTACACCTTC. Its translation: CASSLDREGGYTF.

The chain recombines TRBV15 with TRBJ1-1; possible D gene TRBD1, 5 bases. Germline lookup yields CDR1 LNHNV and CDR2 YYDKDF (reference sequence). The length of the CDR3 is 13 residues. The germline V and J ends were trimmed by 0 bases and 14 bases, with 16 bases remaining between them. The CDR3 region is CATSRDLVVGTFF. The CDR3 DNA reads as TGTGCCACCAGCAGAGATCTGGTTGTGGGGACGTTCTTT. Variable domain in full (rest from reference TRBV15 and TRBJ1-1): DAMVIQNPRYQVTQFGKPVTLSCSQTLNHNVMYWYQQKSSQAPKLLFHYYDKDFNNEADTPDNFQSRRPNTSFCFLDIRSPGLGDTAMYLCATSRDLVVGTFFGQGTRLTVV.

This clone turned up a few times. The chain carries TRBV6-6 and TRBJ2-7; 7 positions match TRBD1. The trim removed 7 bases at V and 2 bases at J, leaving 11 bases unmatched. Germline lookup yields CDR1 MNHNY and CDR2 SVGAGI (reference sequence). This CDR3 region has 15 residues. The DNA for the CDR3 is TGTGCCAGCACTCCTGGCCGGGGACAGACCTACGAGCAGTACTTC. Encoded protein: CASTPGRGQTYEQYF.

J is TRBJ2-3 and V is TRBV6-5, with no clear D. Germline lookup yields CDR1 MNHEY and CDR2 SVGAGI. The ends were cut back, 7 bases at V and 0 bases at J, with 11 bases in the middle. This CDR3 contains 14 residues. The CDR3 DNA sequence: TGTGCCAGCACCTCATCGGGTAGCACAGATACGCAGTATTTT. This codes for CASTSSGSTDTQYF.

V and J are TRBV12-3 or TRBV12-4 and TRBJ1-1; 9 nucleotides agree with TRBD1. The CDR3 contains 13 residues. Germline trimming cut 5 bases from V and 10 bases from J; bases unmatched to any gene: 8. The CDR3, as DNA: TGTGCCAGCAGTGGCCGGGACAGGGAGGTAGCTTTCTTT. Protein: CASSGRDREVAFF.

The genes are TRBV7-2 and TRBJ1-2; D gene ambiguous. This CDR3 comprises 15 residues. V shed 5 bases and J shed 1 base, with 14 bases lying between them. CDR1 is SGHTA and CDR2 is FQGNSA in the germline V gene. This CDR3 reads CASSHLQHLNYGYTF. The CDR3 DNA sequence: TGTGCCAGCAGCCACTTACAACACCTTAACTATGGCTACACCTTC.

This chain joins TRBV11-1 and TRBJ2-7; D may correspond to TRBD1 or TRBD2 (7 bases each). CDR1 is SGHAT and CDR2 is FQDESV in the germline V gene (reference sequence). V was clipped by 5 bases and J by 2 bases, with 19 bases between them. The CDR3 is 16 amino acids. CDR3 region: CASSPGRGRGTYEQYF. CDR3 nucleotides: TGTGCCAGCAGCCCTGGGAGGGGGCGCGGTACCTACGAGCAGTACTTC. Together with reference TRBV11-1 and TRBJ2-7, the CDR3 gives the full variable domain: EAEVAQSPRYKITEKSQAVAFWCDPISGHATLYWYRQILGQGPELLVQFQDESVVDDSQLPKDRFSAERLKGVDSTLKIQPAELGDSAMYLCASSPGRGRGTYEQYFGPGTRLTVT.

V gene TRBV2 combines with J gene TRBJ1-1, with TRBD1 identical over 7 bases. The CDR3 covers 13 residues. The ends lost 7 bases at V and 7 bases at J; junction bases unmatched: 9. From germline, CDR1 is SNHLY and CDR2 FYNNEI. The CDR3 DNA reads TGTGCCAGCAAGTCGGACAGGAGAAGTGAAGCTTTCTTT. Its protein is CASKSDRRSEAFF.

The chain joins TRBV2 to TRBJ1-1; D gene unclear. CDR1 is SNHLY and CDR2 is FYNNEI in the germline V gene. The CDR3 extends over 14 amino acids. Trimming removed 6 bases at V and 0 bases at J, with 11 bases between. CDR3 DNA: TGTGCCAGCAGACCCAGGATTATGAACACTGAAGCTTTCTTT. This gives the protein CASRPRIMNTEAFF.

The rearrangement links TRBV5-1 to TRBJ2-1; D not certain. The germline V gene encodes CDR1 SGHRS and CDR2 YFSETQ. This CDR3 comprises 16 residues. Deletions cut 3 bases from V and 0 bases from J, with 13 bases between. The CDR3 DNA is TGCGCCAGCAGCTATAGACGGACGTTCTCCTACAATGAGCAGTTCTTC. This encodes CASSYRRTFSYNEQFF.

The rearrangement links TRBV7-9 to TRBJ2-3, with a tentative D call TRBD2 (6 bases). CDR1 and CDR2 (germline): SEHNR, FQNEAQ (reference sequence). The CDR3 spans 17 residues. Trimming took 6 bases from V and 4 from J, leaving 23 bases between them. The CDR3 loop is CASRSPGWRGGADTQYF. The DNA for the CDR3 is TGTGCCAGCAGGTCCCCAGGTTGGAGGGGCGGCGCAGATACGCAGTATTTT.